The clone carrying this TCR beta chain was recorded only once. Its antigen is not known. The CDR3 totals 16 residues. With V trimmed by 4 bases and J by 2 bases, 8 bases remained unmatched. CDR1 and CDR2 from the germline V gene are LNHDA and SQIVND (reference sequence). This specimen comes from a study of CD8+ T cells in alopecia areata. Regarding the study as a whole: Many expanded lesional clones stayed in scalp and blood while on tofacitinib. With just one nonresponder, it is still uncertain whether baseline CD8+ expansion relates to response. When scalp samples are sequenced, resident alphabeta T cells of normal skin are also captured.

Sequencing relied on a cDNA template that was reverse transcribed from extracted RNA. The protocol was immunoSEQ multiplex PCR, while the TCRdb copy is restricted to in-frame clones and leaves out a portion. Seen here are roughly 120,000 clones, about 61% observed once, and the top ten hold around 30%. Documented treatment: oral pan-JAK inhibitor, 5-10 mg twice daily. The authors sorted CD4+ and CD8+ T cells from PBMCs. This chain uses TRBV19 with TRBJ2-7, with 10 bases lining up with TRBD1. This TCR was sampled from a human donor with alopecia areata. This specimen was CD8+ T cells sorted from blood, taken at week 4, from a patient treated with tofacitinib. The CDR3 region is CASSTLPGQGTYEQYF. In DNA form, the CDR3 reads TGTGCCAGTAGTACCCTACCGGGACAGGGGACCTACGAGCAGTACTTC.